The source of this TCR beta chain is a study of T cell repertoires in cytomegalovirus infection. Across the study: It can be stated that public TCR beta signatures indicated CMV infection as well as a matching HLA type. Whole-study findings and limits: Public TCR beta family frequency separated CMV-and-HLA carriers, including in an independent cohort. Dominating the ex vivo response were TCR beta clonotypes that were CMV-specific and HLA-C-restricted.

V shed 5 bases and J shed 5 bases, with 7 bases lying between them. Per germline, CDR1 SEHNR and CDR2 FQNEAQ (reference sequence). The CDR3 length is 13 residues. Comment on this clonotype: Antigen unknown.

TCRdb redid the calling of the reads with MiXCR, one entry per CDR3 protein. The sample lists under 150,000 distinct CDR3 sequences; around 25% were seen once. Material for sequencing was PBMCs, sequenced either directly or after in vitro stimulation (not recorded which). The chain links TRBV7-9 to TRBJ2-6, with D uncertain. The receptor was derived from a human donor in good health (CMV status not recorded). Some clones in this sample may be carry-over from other donors' samples. The CDR3: CASSPPRANVLTF. Here the CDR3 DNA reads TGTGCCAGCAGCCCCCCCAGGGCCAACGTCCTGACTTTC.